Below are 6 T cell receptor beta chains sequenced from a single sample in a study of T-cell reconstitution after alpha-beta-depleted transplantation in children. The library targeted TCRbeta and was prepared with unique molecular identifiers. MiXCR, run by TCRdb on the PCR reads, gives a single entry per CDR3 protein. The profile covers around 960,000 distinct CDR3 sequences, with about 29% appearing a single time and 25% to 35% taken by the ten largest. The sample in question was PBMCs, mostly from graft donor cells, obtained 360 days after TCRalphabeta/CD19-depleted stem cell transplant. The receptors come from a boy younger than two who had a stem cell transplant for SCID, so the T cells may come from the graft donor.

The gene calls are TRBV27 and TRBJ2-2; D perhaps matches TRBD1 (6 bases). The V gene lost 5 bases and the J gene lost 4 bases, with 23 bases spanning the gap. Per germline, CDR1 MNHEY and CDR2 SMNVEV (reference sequence). This CDR3 has 18 residues. CDR3 in DNA: TGTGCCAGCAGTCAATTAGCAATCTTGACAGGACCCACCGGGGAGCTGTTTTTT. It codes for CASSQLAILTGPTGELFF.

This clonotype has more than one count but fewer than ten. This sequence joins TRBV7-2 and TRBJ1-1; perhaps TRBD1 as D (5 bases). CDR1 is SGHTA and CDR2 is FQGNSA in the germline V gene. The CDR3 consists of 14 residues. V was pared by 3 bases and J by 3 bases, with 11 bases between. In nucleotides, the CDR3 is TGTGCCAGCAGCTTCAGGGATCCTTACACTGAAGCTTTCTTT. It specifies CASSFRDPYTEAFF.

The gene calls are TRBV5-5 and TRBJ1-6, with no clear D. Germline values: CDR1 SGHKS, CDR2 YYEKEE (reference sequence). The length of the CDR3 is 13 residues. V shed 5 bases and J shed 12 bases, with 15 bases lying between them. The CDR3 region has the DNA TGTGCCAGCAGGCGGGAGACGGTAGGACCCCTCCACTTT. Protein sequence: CASRRETVGPLHF.

This clonotype was seen only a few times. This sequence joins TRBV28 and TRBJ1-1; no reliable D call. Germline CDR1 MDHEN, CDR2 SYDVKM. This CDR3 region has 12 residues. Trimming removed 2 bases at V and 7 bases at J, with 8 bases between. The CDR3 loop is CASSLGEGEAFF. In nucleotides, the CDR3 is TGTGCCAGCAGTTTAGGGGAGGGTGAAGCTTTCTTT.

The chain has TRBV15 and TRBJ2-3; possible D gene TRBD2, 5 bases. The V and J ends lost 1 base and 0 bases respectively, with 11 bases between them. This CDR3 is 16 amino acids long. In germline, CDR1 is LNHNV, CDR2 YYDKDF (reference sequence). CDR3: CATSRASGSSTDTQYF. The CDR3 nucleotides are TGTGCCACCAGCAGAGCTTCGGGGTCCAGCACAGATACGCAGTATTTT. The full variable domain, in which reference TRBV15 and TRBJ2-3 provide the parts outside the CDR3, is DAMVIQNPRYQVTQFGKPVTLSCSQTLNHNVMYWYQQKSSQAPKLLFHYYDKDFNNEADTPDNFQSRRPNTSFCFLDIRSPGLGDTAMYLCATSRASGSSTDTQYFGPGTRLTVL.

This clonotype was counted only a few times. The chain couples TRBV6-5 to TRBJ2-7; 7 nucleotides match TRBD1. Trimming cost V 0 bases and J 5 bases; bases outside gene matches: 7. The CDR3 loop spans 15 amino acids. Germline V CDR1 and CDR2: MNHEY, SVGAGI. The chain's CDR3 is CASSYSQGLRNEQYF. The DNA of the CDR3 is TGTGCCAGCAGTTACTCACAGGGGCTGAGGAACGAGCAGTACTTC.